This paragraph covers one TCR beta chain sequence. Sequenced by immunoSEQ multiplex PCR; TCRdb stores in-frame clones only, minus some. The table has hundreds of thousands of clones, 65% to 90% seen once. CDR3 size: 14 residues. CDR1 is SGHRS, CDR2 YFSETQ, per germline. V gave up 0 bases and J gave up 3 bases, with 9 bases separating them. This entry is derived from a study of blood T cell repertoires in COVID-19. The Seattle site enrolled patients during active infection and followed them longitudinally. This chain connects TRBV5-1 to TRBJ1-1, with D unresolved. Sequencing input: peripheral blood. The sequence derives from a woman between 55 and 75 years old with COVID-19, enrolled during active disease. The CDR3 spells CASSLGMGDTEAFF. CDR3 DNA sequence: TGCGCCAGCAGCTTGGGTATGGGAGACACTGAAGCTTTCTTT.